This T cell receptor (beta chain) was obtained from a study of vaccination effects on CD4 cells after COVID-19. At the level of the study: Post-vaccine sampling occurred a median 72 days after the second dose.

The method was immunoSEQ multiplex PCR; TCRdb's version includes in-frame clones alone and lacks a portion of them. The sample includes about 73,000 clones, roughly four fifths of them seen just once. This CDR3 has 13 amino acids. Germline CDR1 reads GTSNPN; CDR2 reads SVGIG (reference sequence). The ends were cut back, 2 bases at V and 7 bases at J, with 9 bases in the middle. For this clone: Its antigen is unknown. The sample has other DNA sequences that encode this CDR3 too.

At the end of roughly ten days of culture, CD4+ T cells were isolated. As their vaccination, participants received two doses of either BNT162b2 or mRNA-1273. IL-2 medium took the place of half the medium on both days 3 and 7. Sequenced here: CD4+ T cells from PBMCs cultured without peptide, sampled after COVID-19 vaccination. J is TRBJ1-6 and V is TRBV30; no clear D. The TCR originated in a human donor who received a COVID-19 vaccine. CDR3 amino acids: CAWSTGLNSPLHF. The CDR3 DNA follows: TGTGCCTGGAGTACTGGTTTGAATTCACCCCTCCACTTT.